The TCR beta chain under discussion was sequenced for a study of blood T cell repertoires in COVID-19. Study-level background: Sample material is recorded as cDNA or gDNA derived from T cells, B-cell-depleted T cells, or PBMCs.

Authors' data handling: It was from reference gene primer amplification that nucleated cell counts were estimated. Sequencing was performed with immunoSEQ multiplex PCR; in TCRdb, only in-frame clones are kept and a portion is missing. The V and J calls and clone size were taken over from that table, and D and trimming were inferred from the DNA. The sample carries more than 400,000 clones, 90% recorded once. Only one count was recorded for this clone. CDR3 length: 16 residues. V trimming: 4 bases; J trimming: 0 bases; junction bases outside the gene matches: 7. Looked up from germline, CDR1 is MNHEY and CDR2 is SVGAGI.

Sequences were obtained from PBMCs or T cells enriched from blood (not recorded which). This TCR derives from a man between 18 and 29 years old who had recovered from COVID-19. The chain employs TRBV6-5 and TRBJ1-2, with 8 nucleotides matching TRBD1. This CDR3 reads CASSSRTGRANYGYTF. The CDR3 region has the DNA TGTGCCAGCAGTTCCCGGACAGGGCGAGCTAACTATGGCTACACCTTC.